This T cell receptor beta chain comes out of a study of T cell changes during pregnancy in multiple sclerosis. Germline loops: CDR1 LGHNA, CDR2 YNFKEQ. Trimming pared 1 base from V and 3 bases from J, leaving 10 bases between. This CDR3 has 15 residues. Only in-frame clones appear in the TCRdb table, and some are missing; sequencing was by immunoSEQ multiplex PCR. The data contain about 68,000 clones, about 90% of them singletons. The V and J genes are TRBV4-2 and TRBJ1-3; D remains unclear. This sequence was found in a female donor in good health, enrolled as a control in a pregnancy study. The sequenced sample was peripheral blood, obtained in the second trimester of pregnancy. The CDR3 is CASSQGSGIGNTIYF. DNA for the CDR3: TGTGCCAGCAGCCAAGGATCAGGTATTGGAAACACCATATATTTT.